This T cell receptor (beta chain) was retrieved from a study of cytomegalovirus exposure and HLA in healthy donors. This CDR3 has 13 amino acids. Trimming pared 5 bases from V and 2 bases from J, leaving 10 bases between. The V gene's germline CDR1 is LNHDA and CDR2 SQIVND (reference sequence). The approximately 120-subject validation cohort, separate from the approximately 670-subject first cohort, included the donors. Clones were sequenced by immunoSEQ multiplex PCR, and TCRdb holds only the in-frame ones, with some missing. The sample has approximately 180,000 clones, about 82% seen once. This receptor was taken from a woman under 30 in good health and CMV-seronegative. The rearrangement joins TRBV19 to TRBJ2-7; D perhaps matches TRBD2 (6 bases). The sequencing input was PBMCs. The CDR3 nucleotides are TGTGCCAGTAGTTTCGGGACTGCCTACGAGCAGTACTTC. This sequence encodes CASSFGTAYEQYF.